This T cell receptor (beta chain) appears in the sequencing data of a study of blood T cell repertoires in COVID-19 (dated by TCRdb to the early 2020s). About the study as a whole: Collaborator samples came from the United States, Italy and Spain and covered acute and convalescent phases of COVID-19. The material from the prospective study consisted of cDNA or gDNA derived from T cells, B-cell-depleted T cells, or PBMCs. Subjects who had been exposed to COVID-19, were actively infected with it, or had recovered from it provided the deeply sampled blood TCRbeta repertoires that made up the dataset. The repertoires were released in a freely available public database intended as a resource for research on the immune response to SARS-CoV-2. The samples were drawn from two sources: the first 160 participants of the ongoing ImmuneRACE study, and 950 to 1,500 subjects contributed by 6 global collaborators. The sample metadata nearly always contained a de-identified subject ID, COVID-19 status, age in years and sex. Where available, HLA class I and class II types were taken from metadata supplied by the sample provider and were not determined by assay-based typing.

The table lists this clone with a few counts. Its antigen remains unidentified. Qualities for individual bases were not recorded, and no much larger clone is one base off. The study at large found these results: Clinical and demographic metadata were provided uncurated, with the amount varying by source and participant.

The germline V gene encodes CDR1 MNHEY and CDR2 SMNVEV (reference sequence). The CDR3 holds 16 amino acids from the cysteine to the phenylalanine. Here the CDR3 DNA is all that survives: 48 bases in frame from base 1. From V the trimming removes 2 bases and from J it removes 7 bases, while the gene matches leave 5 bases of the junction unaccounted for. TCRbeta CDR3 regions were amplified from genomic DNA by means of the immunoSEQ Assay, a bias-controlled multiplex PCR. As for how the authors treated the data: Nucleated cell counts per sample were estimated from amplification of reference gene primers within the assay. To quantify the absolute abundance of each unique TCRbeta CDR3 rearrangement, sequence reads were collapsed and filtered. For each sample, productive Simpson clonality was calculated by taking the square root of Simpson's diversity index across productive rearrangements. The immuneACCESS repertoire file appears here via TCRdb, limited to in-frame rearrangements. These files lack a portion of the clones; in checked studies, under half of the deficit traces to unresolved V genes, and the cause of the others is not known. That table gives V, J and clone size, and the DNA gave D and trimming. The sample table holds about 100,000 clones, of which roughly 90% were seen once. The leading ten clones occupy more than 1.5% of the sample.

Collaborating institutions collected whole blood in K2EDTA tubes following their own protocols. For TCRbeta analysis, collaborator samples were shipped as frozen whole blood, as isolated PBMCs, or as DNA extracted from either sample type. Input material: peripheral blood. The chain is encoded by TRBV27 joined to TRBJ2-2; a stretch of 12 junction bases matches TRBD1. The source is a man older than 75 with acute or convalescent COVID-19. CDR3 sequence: CASSLVGQGAYGELFF. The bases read TGTGCCAGCAGTTTAGTGGGACAGGGGGCGTACGGGGAGCTGTTTTTT.